Below, 13 T cell receptor beta chains from the same sample are listed, as sequenced in a study of T cells in women clearing cervical HPV infection. Sequenced by immunoSEQ multiplex PCR; TCRdb stores in-frame clones only, minus some. The sample spans approximately 31,000 clones; the ten largest clones claim about 7%. Specimen: blood buffy coat. Source of these receptors: a woman aged 18 to 75 with a cervical HPV16 infection that either progressed to CIN3+ or cleared (not recorded which).

The sequenced part of the CDR3 DNA is TGCGCCAGCAGCCAATTAGGACAGGCTGGGGCCAACGTC. This encodes CASSQLGQAGANV. In full, the CDR3 reads CASSQLGQAGANVLTF. The chain employs TRBV4-1 and TRBJ2-6; 7 positions match TRBD1. The read comes to an end 3 residues before the CDR3 does, leaving the germline J gene to fill in the end. The CDR3 is 16 amino acids. V trimming: 2 bases; J trimming: 2 bases; junction bases outside the gene matches: 3. Germline CDR1 reads MGHRA; CDR2 reads YSYEKL.

Details on this clone: The observed sequence ends 3 residues before the CDR3 terminus, with the missing tail filled in from the germline J gene. J is TRBJ1-2 and V is TRBV10-3; 9 bases map to TRBD1. Germline values: CDR1 ENHRY, CDR2 SYGVKD. With V trimmed by 5 bases and J by 5 bases, 6 bases remained unmatched. This CDR3 contains 14 residues. This CDR3 is CAISTGTGMYGYTF. CDR3 DNA, as far as it was read: TGTGCCATCAGTACAGGGACAGGGATGTATGGC.

As concerns this clone: Sequencing ends 3 residues short of the CDR3 end; the germline J gene provides the rest. This chain uses TRBV19 with TRBJ1-2; 7 nucleotides agree with TRBD1. This CDR3 is built from 16 residues. In germline, CDR1 is LNHDA, CDR2 SQIVND (reference sequence). The CDR3 loop reads CASSWTGLAEVYDYTF. CDR3 DNA, as far as it was read: TGTGCCAGTAGCTGGACAGGACTAGCGGAAGTCTACGAC.

Points on this clone: The observed sequence ends 3 residues before the CDR3 terminus, with the missing tail filled in from the germline J gene. This chain connects TRBV6-1 to TRBJ1-3; D remains unclear. CDR3 length: 16 residues. V was clipped by 3 bases and J by 4 bases, with 16 bases between them. Germline assignment: CDR1 MNHNS and CDR2 SASEGT. The sequenced part of the CDR3 DNA is TGTGCCAGCAGTGATTCTAGGCTGATGCGCGGAAACACC. This encodes CASSDSRLMRGNT. In full, the CDR3 is CASSDSRLMRGNTIYF.

Concerning this clone itself: The CDR3 end falls 3 residues outside the read, so it is completed with the germline J gene. V and J are TRBV4-1 and TRBJ2-7, with D maybe TRBD1 (5 bases). The CDR3 is made up of 14 amino acids. Germline V gives CDR1 MGHRA, CDR2 YSYEKL. V lost 2 bases and J lost 1, with 9 bases in between. The CDR3 spells CASSQRQFSYEQYF. The covered CDR3 bases are TGCGCCAGCAGCCAAAGACAGTTTTCCTACGAG.

Remarks on this clone: The read halts 3 residues ahead of the CDR3 end, with the missing end drawn from the germline J gene. This sequence joins TRBV7-9 and TRBJ2-7; D uncertain. CDR1 is SEHNR and CDR2 is FQNEAQ in the germline V gene (reference sequence). Trimming stripped 1 base from V and 6 bases from J, with 7 bases between. This CDR3 contains 12 residues. CDR3 region: CASSLEVAEQYF. CDR3 DNA (partial): TGTGCCAGCAGCTTAGAGGTGGCCGAG.

Details on this clone: The missing CDR3 end, 3 residues past where the read stops, is filled in from the germline J gene. V is TRBV30 and J is TRBJ1-4; D is ambiguous. The CDR3 totals 14 residues. Germline CDR1 GTSNPN, CDR2 SVGIG (reference sequence). This CDR3 is CAWSVRGGGSPLFF. The CDR3 DNA, read in part, is TGTGCCTGGAGTGTACGGGGTGGAGGCTCACCA.

Of note for this clone: The CDR3 end is not reached by the read, which stops 3 residues before it; the germline J gene fills it in. This chain links TRBV4-1 with TRBJ2-5, with 11 bases matching TRBD1. V lost 3 bases, J lost 5 bases, and 8 bases stayed unmatched. This CDR3 contains 16 residues. Germline CDR1 reads MGHRA; CDR2 reads YSYEKL. CDR3: CASSQIWDRGEETQYF. The CDR3 bases that were read are TGCGCCAGCAGCCAGATCTGGGACAGGGGGGAGGAGACC.

Worth noting for this clone: The DNA ends 3 residues before the CDR3 does, and the rest of the CDR3 is filled in from the germline J gene. The rearrangement uses TRBV12-3 or TRBV12-4 and TRBJ2-3; the match to TRBD2 covers 11 bases. V lost 5 bases to trimming and J lost 1 base; unmatched junction nucleotides: 5. This CDR3 has 16 amino acids. The sequenced part of the CDR3 DNA is TGTGCCAGCAGTCCTCTAGCGGGGGGACGCACAGATACG. Amino acids: CASSPLAGGRTDT. The whole CDR3 sequence is CASSPLAGGRTDTQYF.

On this clone: Read coverage stops 3 residues before the CDR3 terminus; the germline J gene supplies the remainder. The rearrangement joins TRBV7-9 to TRBJ1-1, with D maybe TRBD1 (6 bases). Germline CDR1 reads SEHNR; CDR2 reads FQNEAQ (reference sequence). Trimming removed 1 base from V and 0 bases from J, with 9 bases in between. The CDR3 extends over 15 amino acids. CDR3 amino acids: CASSLGDKLNTEAFF. The sequenced part of the CDR3 DNA is TGTGCCAGCAGCTTAGGGGACAAGTTGAACACTGAA.

In regard to this clone: The read is 3 residues too short to cover the CDR3 end, so that end is filled in from the germline J gene. The chain carries TRBV7-3 and TRBJ1-2, with 8 nucleotides matching TRBD1. The CDR3 totals 15 residues. Germline V gene data show CDR1 as SGHTA and CDR2 as FQGTGA. The trim removed 5 bases at V and 1 base at J, leaving 6 bases unmatched. The sequenced CDR3 bases are TGTGCCAGCAGCCCCGGGACAGGATATAACTATGGC. Its protein is CASSPGTGYNYG. The complete CDR3 sequence is CASSPGTGYNYGYTF.

Concerning this clone: Coverage ceases 3 residues before the CDR3 finishes, and the germline J gene fills in the end. The rearrangement uses TRBV30 and TRBJ2-3; 8 nucleotides match TRBD1. Per germline, CDR1 GTSNPN and CDR2 SVGIG (reference sequence). The CDR3 spans 14 residues. Trimming took 4 bases from V and 3 from J; bases not matched to a gene: 6. Incomplete CDR3 DNA: TGTGCCTGGACGGAGGACAGGGCGACAGATACG. Its translation is CAWTEDRATDT. The whole CDR3 reads CAWTEDRATDTQYF.

Notes on this clone: The read comes to an end 3 residues before the CDR3 does, leaving the germline J gene to fill in the end. The chain is built from TRBV19 and TRBJ2-1; 11 nucleotides align to TRBD2. This CDR3 comprises 19 residues. Germline V gene sequence: CDR1 LNHDA, CDR2 SQIVND (reference sequence). J lost 7 bases, V lost 5 bases, and 19 bases had no gene match. Here the CDR3 reads CASSSLGTSGYSKGNEQFF. The part of the CDR3 DNA that was read is TGTGCCAGTAGTTCGCTTGGGACTAGCGGATACTCAAAAGGGAATGAG.